The rows below give T cell receptor beta chains drawn from one sample of a study of shared clonotypes between healthy human individuals. Sequencing used immunoSEQ multiplex PCR; TCRdb keeps in-frame clones, though not all of them. Of over a million clones in the sample, more than 65% were seen once. Sample: memory CD4+ T cells sorted from blood. These receptors came from a man aged 18 to 29 in good health. CDR3s include the opening cysteine and the closing phenylalanine or tryptophan. Each record gives: CDR3 DNA, CDR3 protein, J gene, V gene, clone size, D gene. A D gene is named only where the DNA matches it firmly. A clone size is listed for some rows: how often the clone was seen (once, few, many), or a class if it is expanded.

TGTGCCAGCAGTGGGAGGCGGGGGCCGAGGGGCTACACCTTC	CASSGRRGPRGYTF	TRBJ1-2	TRBV2	few	.
TGTGCCAGCAGTTACGGGACAGGGCTACAGCCCCAGCATTTT	CASSYGTGLQPQHF	TRBJ1-5	TRBV6-6	.	TRBD1
TGTGCCAGCTCACAGGCCCCGGGACAGGGGTTGAACACTGAAGCTTTCTTT	CASSQAPGQGLNTEAFF	TRBJ1-1	TRBV18	.	TRBD1
TGTGCCAGCAGTCCACAGGGGGGGGTCAGCTCTGGAAACACCATATATTTT	CASSPQGGVSSGNTIYF	TRBJ1-3	TRBV28	many	TRBD1
TGTGCCAGTAGTATGGGACAGGGTAGGTACGAGCAGTACTTC	CASSMGQGRYEQYF	TRBJ2-7	TRBV19	.	TRBD1
TGTGCCAGCTCACCAGTCTCGCTAGGAGATACGCAGTATTTT	CASSPVSLGDTQYF	TRBJ2-3	TRBV18	.	.
TGTGCCAGCAGTAAGAGGACAGTGAACACCGGGGAGCTGTTTTTT	CASSKRTVNTGELFF	TRBJ2-2	TRBV28	.	.
TGTGCCAGCAGCTATCGAGCCTCACGGCGGGCCTCTGAGACCCAGTACTTC	CASSYRASRRASETQYF	TRBJ2-5	TRBV7-6	.	.
TGTGCCAGCAGCGTCAGGGGGCGACGGGAGACCGGGGAGCTGTTTTTT	CASSVRGRRETGELFF	TRBJ2-2	TRBV2	.	TRBD1
TGTGCCAGTAGTATAGGCAGCTATAGCAATCAGCCCCAGCATTTT	CASSIGSYSNQPQHF	TRBJ1-5	TRBV19	once	.
TGTGCCAGCAGCCAGTCCGGGGATACGCAGTATTTT	CASSQSGDTQYF	TRBJ2-3	TRBV2	.	.